These 3 T cell receptor beta chains share one sample of origin, sequenced in a study of blood T cell repertoires in COVID-19. The assay was immunoSEQ multiplex PCR, and TCRdb's table has in-frame clones only and misses some. The table has 130,000 to 150,000 clones, 75% to 90% seen once; the top ten hold around 8%. The sample taken for sequencing was peripheral blood. The source is an older woman with COVID-19, enrolled during active disease.

The chain recombines TRBV30 with TRBJ1-5, with TRBD1 identical over 9 bases. The V gene's germline CDR1 is GTSNPN and CDR2 SVGIG (reference sequence). With 2 bases clipped from V and 12 bases from J, the junction kept 8 bases outside the gene matches. The CDR3 is made up of 13 amino acids. The CDR3 nucleotides read TGTGCCTGGAGTTCCTCCGGGACAGGGCACCAGCATTTT. Translated: CAWSSSGTGHQHF.

This clone was counted once. The rearrangement joins TRBV12-5 to TRBJ2-3; TRBD2 matches at 9 bases. The length of the CDR3 is 15 residues. Trimming took 6 bases from V and 6 from J; bases not matched to a gene: 10. Germline assignment: CDR1 LGHNT and CDR2 FRNRAP. This CDR3 reads CASGDSGGLRDTQYF. The CDR3 nucleotides read TGTGCTAGTGGCGATAGCGGGGGACTCAGGGATACGCAGTATTTT.

The chain uses TRBV29-1 and TRBJ1-1, with 7 bases lining up with TRBD1. Germline V gives CDR1 SQVTM, CDR2 ANQGSEA. Germline trimming cut 6 bases from V and 11 bases from J; bases unmatched to any gene: 9. There are 11 residues in the CDR3. The CDR3 nucleotides are TGCAGCGTAACCCCAGGGGGTAGCGCTTTCTTT. Residues: CSVTPGGSAFF.